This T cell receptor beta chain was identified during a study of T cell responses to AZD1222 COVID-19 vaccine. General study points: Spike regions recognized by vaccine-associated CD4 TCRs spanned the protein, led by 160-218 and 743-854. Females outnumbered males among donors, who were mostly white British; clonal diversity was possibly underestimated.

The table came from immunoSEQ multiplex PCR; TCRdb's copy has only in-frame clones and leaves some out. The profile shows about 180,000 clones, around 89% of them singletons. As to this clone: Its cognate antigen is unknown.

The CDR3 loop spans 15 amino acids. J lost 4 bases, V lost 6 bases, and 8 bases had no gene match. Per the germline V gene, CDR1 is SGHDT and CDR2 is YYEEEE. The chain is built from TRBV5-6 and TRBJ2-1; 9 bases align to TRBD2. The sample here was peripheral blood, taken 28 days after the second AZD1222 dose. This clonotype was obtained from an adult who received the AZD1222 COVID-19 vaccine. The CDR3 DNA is TGTGCCAGCACCCAACGGCTAGCGGGATACAATGAGCAGTTCTTC. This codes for CASTQRLAGYNEQFF. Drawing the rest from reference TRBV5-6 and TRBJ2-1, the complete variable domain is DAGVTQSPTHLIKTRGQQVTLRCSPKSGHDTVSWYQQALGQGPQFIFQYYEEEERQRGNFPDRFSGHQFPNYSSELNVNALLLGDSALYLCASTQRLAGYNEQFFGPGTRLTVL.